Described below is a single T cell receptor (beta chain) sequence and its context. Its specificity is unknown. Donation came from healthy Caucasian individuals in Russia who were aged about 6 to 95. Every sample had a minimum of 6.5 million PBMCs isolated. The CDR3 contains 17 residues. Germline-derived CDR1 and CDR2 are KGHSH and LQKENI. PCR was performed a second time for about 7 to 11 cycles using a sample-barcoded 5' primer and a J-beta primer mix. MiXCR, applied by TCRdb to the 5' RACE reads, yields one record per CDR3 protein. Counted here are 270,000 or so distinct CDR3 sequences, 25% to 30% occurring once; the ten biggest clones make up around 29%. This sample was taken from a study of blood T cells in healthy people across ages. Notes on the study in general: Comparison with aged donors showed that long-lived donors had more naive CD4+ cells and higher diversity.

The source material was blood. The receptor comes from a woman aged 70 to 79 in good health. The rearrangement links TRBV18 to TRBJ2-5; 10 bases map to TRBD1. Gene TRBJ2-7 matches the end of the DNA better, so the J call may be wrong. The CDR3 protein is CASSPTYRDRGSYEQYF. The CDR3 bases are TGTGCCAGCTCACCAACTTACCGGGACAGGGGCTCCTACGAGCAGTACTTC.